This note documents a single T cell receptor (beta chain) sequence. The sample is drawn from a study of blood T cell repertoires in COVID-19. Across the study: Samples representing acute and convalescent COVID-19 were sourced from the United States, Italy and Spain.

Data came from immunoSEQ multiplex PCR; TCRdb stores just in-frame clones and leaves some out. The sample contains a few hundred thousand clones, roughly nine tenths of which appear only once. Germline V gene lookup returns CDR1 KGHSH and CDR2 LQKENI. V lost 3 bases to trimming and J lost 3 bases; unmatched junction nucleotides: 4. The CDR3 runs 14 residues. The V gene is TRBV18, the J gene TRBJ2-7, with 8 bases lining up with TRBD2. This sequence was found in a woman in her thirties who had recovered from COVID-19. Sample: PBMCs or T cells enriched from blood (not recorded which). CDR3 DNA: TGTGCCAGCTCACCTCGGGGGGGATTCTACGAGCAGTACTTC. It specifies CASSPRGGFYEQYF.